This T cell receptor (beta chain) was identified during a study of radiotherapy plus CTLA-4 blockade in lung cancer. As for the study in general: Objective response rate was over 15%; disease control rate, 25% to 35%.

Study conclusions and caveats: Subsequent to radiotherapy plus ipilimumab, tumor-derived TCR clones underwent expansion in blood.

Profiled with immunoSEQ multiplex PCR; TCRdb holds only in-frame clones, not every one. The table records some 50,000 clones, roughly 80% of them present only once. Germline CDR1 reads LNHDA; CDR2 reads SQIVND (reference sequence). This CDR3 contains 16 residues. Trimming shortened V by 3 bases and J by 3 bases, and 18 bases separated the two germline ends. Note on this clone: Its antigen remains unidentified.

Focal radiation plus CTLA-4 blockade with ipilimumab was given to patients with chemo-refractory metastatic non-small-cell lung cancer. The chain is built from TRBV19 and TRBJ2-7; tentatively, D is TRBD2 (5 bases). The clonotype was recovered from a human donor with non-small cell lung cancer who had a partial response to radiotherapy plus ipilimumab. This material consisted of peripheral blood, taken from a patient treated with radiotherapy plus ipilimumab. The CDR3 bases are TGTGCCAGTAGTATCCCGCTGCCAGGCCGGGGCTACGAGCAGTACTTC. Translated, it gives CASSIPLPGRGYEQYF.